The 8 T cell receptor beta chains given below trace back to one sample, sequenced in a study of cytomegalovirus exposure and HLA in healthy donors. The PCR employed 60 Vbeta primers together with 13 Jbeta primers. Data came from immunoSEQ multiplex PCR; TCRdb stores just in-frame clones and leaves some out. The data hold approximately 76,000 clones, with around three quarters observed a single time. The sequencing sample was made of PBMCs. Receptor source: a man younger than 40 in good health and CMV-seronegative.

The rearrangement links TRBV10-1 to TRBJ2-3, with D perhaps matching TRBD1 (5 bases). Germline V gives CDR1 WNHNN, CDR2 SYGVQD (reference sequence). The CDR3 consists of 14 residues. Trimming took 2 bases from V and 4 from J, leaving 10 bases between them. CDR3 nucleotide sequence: TGCGCCAGCAGTGAGGACAGAATCCCAGATACGCAGTATTTT. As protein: CASSEDRIPDTQYF.

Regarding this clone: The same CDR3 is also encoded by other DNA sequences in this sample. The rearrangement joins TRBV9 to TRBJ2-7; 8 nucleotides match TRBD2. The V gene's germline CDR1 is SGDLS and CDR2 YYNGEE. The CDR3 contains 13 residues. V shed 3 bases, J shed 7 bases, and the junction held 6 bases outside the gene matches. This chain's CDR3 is CASSAGGASEQYF. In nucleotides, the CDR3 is TGTGCCAGCAGCGCCGGGGGGGCCTCGGAGCAGTACTTC.

The CDR3 loop reads CASSNSLYLTYEQYF. The CDR3 coding sequence is TGTGCCAGCTCGAACTCCCTATACCTTACCTACGAGCAGTACTTC. The chain has TRBV27 and TRBJ2-7; D remains ambiguous. Trimming cost V 8 bases and J 2 bases, with 19 bases left between them. This CDR3 is 15 amino acids long. Germline V CDR1 and CDR2: MNHEY, SMNVEV (reference sequence).

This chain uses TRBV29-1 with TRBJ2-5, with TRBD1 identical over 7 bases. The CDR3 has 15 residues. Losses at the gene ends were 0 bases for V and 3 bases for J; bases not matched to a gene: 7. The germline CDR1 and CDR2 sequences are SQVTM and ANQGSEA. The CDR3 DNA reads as TGCAGCGTTGAAGATTGGAGAGGGGGCGAAGAGACCCAGTACTTC. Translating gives CSVEDWRGGEETQYF.

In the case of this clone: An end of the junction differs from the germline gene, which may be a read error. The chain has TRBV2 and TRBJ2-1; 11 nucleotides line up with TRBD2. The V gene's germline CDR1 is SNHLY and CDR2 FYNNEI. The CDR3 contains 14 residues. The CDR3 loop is CASSEGVAGGPAFF. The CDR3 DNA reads TGTGCCAGCAGCGAAGGGGTAGCGGGAGGGCCAGCTTTCTTC. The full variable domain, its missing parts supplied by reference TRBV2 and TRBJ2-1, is EPEVTQTPSHQVTQMGQEVILRCVPISNHLYFYWYRQILGQKVEFLVSFYNNEISEKSEIFDDQFSVERPDGSNFTLKIRSTKLEDSAMYFCASSEGVAGGPAFFGPGTRLTVL.

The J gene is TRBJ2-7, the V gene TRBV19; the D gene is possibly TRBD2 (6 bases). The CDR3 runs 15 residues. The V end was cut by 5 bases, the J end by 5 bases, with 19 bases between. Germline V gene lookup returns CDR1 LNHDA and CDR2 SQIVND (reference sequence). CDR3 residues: CASSFFGGDPNEQYF. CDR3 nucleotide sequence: TGTGCCAGTAGTTTCTTTGGCGGGGACCCCAACGAGCAGTACTTC.

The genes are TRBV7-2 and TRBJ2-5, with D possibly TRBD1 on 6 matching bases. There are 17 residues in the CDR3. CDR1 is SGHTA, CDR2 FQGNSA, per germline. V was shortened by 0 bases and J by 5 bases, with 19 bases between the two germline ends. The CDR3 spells CASSLALDRIKLETQYF. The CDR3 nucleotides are TGTGCCAGCAGCTTAGCGCTCGACAGGATTAAGTTGGAGACCCAGTACTTC.

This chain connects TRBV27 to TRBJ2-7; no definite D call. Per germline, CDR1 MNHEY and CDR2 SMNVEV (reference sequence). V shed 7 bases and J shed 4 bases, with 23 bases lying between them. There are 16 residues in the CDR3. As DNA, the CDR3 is TGTGCCAGCAAGCGTAGCAGCATACAAATGAGTTACGAGCAGTACTTC. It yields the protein CASKRSSIQMSYEQYF.